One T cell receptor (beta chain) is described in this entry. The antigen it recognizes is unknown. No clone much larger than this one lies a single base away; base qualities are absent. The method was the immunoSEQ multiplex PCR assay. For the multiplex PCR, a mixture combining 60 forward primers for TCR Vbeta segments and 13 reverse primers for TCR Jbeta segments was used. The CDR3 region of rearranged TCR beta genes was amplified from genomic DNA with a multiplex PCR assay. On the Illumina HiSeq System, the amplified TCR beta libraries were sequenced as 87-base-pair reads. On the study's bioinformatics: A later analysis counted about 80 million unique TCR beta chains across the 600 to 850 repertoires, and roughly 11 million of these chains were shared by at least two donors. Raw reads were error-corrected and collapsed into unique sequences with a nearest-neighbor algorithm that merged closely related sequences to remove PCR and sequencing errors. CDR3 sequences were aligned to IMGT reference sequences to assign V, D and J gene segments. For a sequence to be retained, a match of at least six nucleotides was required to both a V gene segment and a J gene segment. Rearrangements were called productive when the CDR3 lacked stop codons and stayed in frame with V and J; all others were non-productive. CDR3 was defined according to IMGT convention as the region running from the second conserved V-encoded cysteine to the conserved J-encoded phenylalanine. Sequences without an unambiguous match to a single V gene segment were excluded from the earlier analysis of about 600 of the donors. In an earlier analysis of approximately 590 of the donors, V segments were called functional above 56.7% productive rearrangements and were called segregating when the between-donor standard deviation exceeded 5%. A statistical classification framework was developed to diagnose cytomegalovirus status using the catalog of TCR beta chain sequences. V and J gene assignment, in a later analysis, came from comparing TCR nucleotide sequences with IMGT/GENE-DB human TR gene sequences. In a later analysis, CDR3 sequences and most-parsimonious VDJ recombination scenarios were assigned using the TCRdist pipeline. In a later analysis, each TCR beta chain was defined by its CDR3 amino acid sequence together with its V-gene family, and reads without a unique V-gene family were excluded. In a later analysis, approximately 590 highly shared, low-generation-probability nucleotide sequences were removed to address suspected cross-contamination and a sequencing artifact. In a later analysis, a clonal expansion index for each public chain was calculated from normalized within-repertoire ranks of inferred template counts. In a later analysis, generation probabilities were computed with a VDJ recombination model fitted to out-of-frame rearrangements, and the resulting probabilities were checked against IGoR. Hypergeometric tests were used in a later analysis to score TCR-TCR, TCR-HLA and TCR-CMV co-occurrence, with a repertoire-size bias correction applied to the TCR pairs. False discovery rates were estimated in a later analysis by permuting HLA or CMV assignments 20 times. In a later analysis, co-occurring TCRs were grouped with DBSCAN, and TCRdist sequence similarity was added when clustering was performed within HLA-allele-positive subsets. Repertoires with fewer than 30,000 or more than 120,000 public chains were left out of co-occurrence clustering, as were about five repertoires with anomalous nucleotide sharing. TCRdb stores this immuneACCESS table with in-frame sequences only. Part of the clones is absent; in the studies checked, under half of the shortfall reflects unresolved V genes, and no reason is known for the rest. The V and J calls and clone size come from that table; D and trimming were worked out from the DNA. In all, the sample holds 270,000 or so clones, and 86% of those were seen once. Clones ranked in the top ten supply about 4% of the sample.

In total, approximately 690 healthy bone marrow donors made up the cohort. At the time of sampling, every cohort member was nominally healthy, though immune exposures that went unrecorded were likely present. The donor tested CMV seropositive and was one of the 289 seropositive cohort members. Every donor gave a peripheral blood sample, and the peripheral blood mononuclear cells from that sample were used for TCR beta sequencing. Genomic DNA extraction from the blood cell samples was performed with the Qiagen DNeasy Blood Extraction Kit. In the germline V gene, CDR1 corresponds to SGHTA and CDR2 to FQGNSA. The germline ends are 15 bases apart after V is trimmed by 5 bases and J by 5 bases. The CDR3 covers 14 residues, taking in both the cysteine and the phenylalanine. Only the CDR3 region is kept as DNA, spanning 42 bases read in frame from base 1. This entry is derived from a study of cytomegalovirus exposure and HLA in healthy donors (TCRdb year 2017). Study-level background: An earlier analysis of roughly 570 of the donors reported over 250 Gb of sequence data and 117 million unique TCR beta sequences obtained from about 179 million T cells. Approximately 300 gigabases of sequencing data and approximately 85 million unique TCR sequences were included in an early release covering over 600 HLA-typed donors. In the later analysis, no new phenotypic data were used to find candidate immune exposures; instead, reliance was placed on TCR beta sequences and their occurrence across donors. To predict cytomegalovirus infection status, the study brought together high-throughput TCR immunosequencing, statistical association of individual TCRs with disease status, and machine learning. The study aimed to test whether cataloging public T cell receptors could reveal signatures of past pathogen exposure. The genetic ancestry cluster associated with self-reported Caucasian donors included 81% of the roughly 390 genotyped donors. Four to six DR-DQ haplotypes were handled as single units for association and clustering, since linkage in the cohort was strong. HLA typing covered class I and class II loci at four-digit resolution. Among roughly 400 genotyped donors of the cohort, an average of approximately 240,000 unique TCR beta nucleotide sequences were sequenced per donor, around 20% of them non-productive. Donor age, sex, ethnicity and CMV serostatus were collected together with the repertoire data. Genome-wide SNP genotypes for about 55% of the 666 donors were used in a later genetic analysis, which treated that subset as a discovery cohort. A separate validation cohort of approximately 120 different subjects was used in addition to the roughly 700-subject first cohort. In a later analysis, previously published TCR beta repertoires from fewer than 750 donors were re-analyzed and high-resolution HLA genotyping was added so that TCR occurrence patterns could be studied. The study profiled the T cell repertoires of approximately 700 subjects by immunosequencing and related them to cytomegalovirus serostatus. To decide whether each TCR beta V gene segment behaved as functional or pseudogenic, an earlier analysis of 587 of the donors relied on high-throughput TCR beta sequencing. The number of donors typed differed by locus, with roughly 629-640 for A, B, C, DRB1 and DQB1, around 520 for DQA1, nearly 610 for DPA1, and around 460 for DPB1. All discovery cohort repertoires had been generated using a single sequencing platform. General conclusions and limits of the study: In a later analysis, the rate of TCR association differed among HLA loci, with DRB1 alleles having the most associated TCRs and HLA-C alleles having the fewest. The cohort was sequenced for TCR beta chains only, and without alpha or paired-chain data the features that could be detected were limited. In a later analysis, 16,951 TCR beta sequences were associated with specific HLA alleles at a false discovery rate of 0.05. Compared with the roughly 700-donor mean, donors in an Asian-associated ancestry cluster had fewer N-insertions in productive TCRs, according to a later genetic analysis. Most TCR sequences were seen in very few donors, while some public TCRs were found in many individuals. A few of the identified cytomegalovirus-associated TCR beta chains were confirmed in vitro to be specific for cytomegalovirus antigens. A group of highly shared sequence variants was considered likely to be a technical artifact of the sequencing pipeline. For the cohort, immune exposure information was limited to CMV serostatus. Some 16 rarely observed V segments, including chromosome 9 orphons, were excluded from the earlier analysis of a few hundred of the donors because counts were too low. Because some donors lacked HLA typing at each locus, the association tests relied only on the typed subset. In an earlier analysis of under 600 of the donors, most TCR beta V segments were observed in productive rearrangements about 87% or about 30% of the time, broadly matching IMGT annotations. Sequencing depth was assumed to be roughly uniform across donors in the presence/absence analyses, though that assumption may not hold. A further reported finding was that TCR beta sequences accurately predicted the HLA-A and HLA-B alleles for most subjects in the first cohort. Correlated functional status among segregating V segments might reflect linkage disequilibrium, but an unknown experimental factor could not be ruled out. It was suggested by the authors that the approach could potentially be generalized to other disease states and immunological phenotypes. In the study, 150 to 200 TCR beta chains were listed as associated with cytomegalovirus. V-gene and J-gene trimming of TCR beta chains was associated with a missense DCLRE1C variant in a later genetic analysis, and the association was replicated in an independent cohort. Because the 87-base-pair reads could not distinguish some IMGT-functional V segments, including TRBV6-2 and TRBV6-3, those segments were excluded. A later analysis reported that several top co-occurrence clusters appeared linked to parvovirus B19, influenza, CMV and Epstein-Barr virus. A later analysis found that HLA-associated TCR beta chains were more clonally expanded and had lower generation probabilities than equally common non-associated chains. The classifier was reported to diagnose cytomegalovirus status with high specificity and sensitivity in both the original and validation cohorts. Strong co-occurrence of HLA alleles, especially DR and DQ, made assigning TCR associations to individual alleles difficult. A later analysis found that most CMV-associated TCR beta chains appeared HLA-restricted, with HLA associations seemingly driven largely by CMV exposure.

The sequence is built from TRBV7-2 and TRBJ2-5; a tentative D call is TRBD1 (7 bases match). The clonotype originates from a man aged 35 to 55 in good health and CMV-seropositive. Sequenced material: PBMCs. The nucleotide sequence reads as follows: TGTGCCAGCAGCCTCACTCAGGGGGGCGAGACCCAGTACTTC. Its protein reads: CASSLTQGGETQYF.